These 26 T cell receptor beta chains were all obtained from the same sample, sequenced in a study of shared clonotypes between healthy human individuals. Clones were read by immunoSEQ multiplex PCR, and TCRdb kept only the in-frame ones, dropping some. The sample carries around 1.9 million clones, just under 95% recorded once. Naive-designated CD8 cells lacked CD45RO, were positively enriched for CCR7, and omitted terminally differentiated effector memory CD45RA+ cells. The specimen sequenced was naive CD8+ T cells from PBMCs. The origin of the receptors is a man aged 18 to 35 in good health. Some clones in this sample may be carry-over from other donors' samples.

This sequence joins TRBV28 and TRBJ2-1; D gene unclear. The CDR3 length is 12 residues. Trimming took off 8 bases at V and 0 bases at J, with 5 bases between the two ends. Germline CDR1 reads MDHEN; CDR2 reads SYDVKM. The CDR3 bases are TGTGCCAGCGATAGCTCCTACAATGAGCAGTTCTTC. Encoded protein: CASDSSYNEQFF.

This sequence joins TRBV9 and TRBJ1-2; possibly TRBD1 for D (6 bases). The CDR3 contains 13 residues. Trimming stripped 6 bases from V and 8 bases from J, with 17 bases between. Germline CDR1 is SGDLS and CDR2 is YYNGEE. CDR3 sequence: CASTGTRGGGYTF. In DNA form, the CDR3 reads TGTGCCAGCACAGGTACCAGGGGAGGGGGCTACACCTTC.

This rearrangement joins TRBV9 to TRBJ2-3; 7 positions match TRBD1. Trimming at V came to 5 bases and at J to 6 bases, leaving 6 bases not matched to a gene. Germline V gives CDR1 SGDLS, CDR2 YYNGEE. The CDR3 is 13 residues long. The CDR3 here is CASRSQGEDTQYF. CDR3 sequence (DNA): TGTGCCAGCAGGTCCCAGGGGGAGGATACGCAGTATTTT.

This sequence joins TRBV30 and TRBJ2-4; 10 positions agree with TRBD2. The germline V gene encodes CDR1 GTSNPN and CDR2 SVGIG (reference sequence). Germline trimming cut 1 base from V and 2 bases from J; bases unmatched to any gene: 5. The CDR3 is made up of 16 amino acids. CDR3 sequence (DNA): TGTGCCTGGAGTGGGGCTAGCGGGAGTTCCAAAAACATTCAGTACTTC. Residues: CAWSGASGSSKNIQYF. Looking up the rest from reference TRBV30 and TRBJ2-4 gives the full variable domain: SQTIHQWPATLVQPVGSPLSLECTVEGTSNPNLYWYRQAAGRGLQLLFYSVGIGQISSEVPQNLSASRPQDRQFILSSKKLLLSDSGFYLCAWSGASGSSKNIQYFGAGTRLSVL.

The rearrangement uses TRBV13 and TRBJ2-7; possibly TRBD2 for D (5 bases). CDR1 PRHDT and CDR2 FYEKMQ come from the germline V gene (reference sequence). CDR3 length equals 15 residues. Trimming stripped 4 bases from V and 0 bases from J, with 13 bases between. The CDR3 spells CASSSRTQSSYEQYF. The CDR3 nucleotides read TGTGCCAGCAGCTCTCGGACTCAAAGCTCCTACGAGCAGTACTTC.

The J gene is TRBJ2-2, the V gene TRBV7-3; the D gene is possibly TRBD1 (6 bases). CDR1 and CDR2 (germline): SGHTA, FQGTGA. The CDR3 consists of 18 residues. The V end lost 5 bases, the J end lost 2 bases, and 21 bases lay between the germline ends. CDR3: CASSLRARGFDNTGELFF. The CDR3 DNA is TGTGCCAGCAGCCTACGCGCCAGGGGTTTCGACAACACCGGGGAGCTGTTTTTT.

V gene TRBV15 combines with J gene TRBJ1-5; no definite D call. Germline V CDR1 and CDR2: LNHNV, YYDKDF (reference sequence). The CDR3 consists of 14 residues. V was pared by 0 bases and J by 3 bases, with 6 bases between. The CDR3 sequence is CATSRDRANQPQHF. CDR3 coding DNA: TGTGCCACCAGCAGAGACCGGGCCAATCAGCCCCAGCATTTT. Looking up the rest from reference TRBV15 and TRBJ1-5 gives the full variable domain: DAMVIQNPRYQVTQFGKPVTLSCSQTLNHNVMYWYQQKSSQAPKLLFHYYDKDFNNEADTPDNFQSRRPNTSFCFLDIRSPGLGDTAMYLCATSRDRANQPQHFGDGTRLSIL.

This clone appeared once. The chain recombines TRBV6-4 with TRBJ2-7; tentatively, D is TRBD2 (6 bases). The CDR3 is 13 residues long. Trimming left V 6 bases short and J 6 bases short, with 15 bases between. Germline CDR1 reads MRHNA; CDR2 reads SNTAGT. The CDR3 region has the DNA TGTGCCAGCAGCGCACCGGGACTCAGCGAGCAGTACTTC. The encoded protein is CASSAPGLSEQYF.

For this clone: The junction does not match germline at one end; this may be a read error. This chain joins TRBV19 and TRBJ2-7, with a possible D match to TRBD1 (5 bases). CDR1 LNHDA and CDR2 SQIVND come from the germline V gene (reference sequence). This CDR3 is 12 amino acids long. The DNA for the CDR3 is TGTGCCAGTGGTATGGGGCTTGGAGAGCAGTACTTC. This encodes CASGMGLGEQYF.

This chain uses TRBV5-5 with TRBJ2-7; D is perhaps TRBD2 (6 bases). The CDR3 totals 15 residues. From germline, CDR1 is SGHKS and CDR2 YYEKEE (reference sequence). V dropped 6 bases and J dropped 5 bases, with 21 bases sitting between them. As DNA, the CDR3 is TGTGCCAGCACCCTTATATTGGGGGGTGTGGACGAGCAGTACTTC. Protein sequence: CASTLILGGVDEQYF.

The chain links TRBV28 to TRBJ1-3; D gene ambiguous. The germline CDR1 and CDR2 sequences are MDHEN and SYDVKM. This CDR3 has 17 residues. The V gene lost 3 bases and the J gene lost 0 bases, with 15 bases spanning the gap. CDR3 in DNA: TGTGCCAGCAGTTTTGGAGGCCCGGCGGCCTCTGGAAACACCATATATTTT. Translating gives CASSFGGPAASGNTIYF. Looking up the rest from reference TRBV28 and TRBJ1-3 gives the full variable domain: DVKVTQSSRYLVKRTGEKVFLECVQDMDHENMFWYRQDPGLGLRLIYFSYDVKMKEKGDIPEGYSVSREKKERFSLILESASTNQTSMYLCASSFGGPAASGNTIYFGEGSWLTVV.

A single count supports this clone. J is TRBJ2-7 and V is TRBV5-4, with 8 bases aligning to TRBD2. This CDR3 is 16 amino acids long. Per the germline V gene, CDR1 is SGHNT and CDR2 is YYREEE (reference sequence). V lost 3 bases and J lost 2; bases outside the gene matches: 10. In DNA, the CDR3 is TGTGCCAGCAGCTACGGGCTAGCGGGCCCGACCTACGAGCAGTACTTC. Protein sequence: CASSYGLAGPTYEQYF.

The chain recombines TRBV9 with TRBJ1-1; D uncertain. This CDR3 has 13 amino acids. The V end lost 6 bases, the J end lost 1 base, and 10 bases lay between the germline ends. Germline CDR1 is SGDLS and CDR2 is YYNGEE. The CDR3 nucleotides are TGTGCCAGCAAGAGAAATCCGAACACTGAAGCTTTCTTT. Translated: CASKRNPNTEAFF.

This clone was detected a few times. In DNA form, the CDR3 reads TGTGCCAGCCATCAGGGAGGAAGGTTGAACACTGAAGCTTTCTTT. Protein: CASHQGGRLNTEAFF. This chain uses TRBV28 with TRBJ1-1; D is possibly TRBD1 (5 bases). CDR1 is MDHEN, CDR2 SYDVKM, per germline. The CDR3 has 15 residues. V lost 8 bases and J lost 0, with 16 bases in between.

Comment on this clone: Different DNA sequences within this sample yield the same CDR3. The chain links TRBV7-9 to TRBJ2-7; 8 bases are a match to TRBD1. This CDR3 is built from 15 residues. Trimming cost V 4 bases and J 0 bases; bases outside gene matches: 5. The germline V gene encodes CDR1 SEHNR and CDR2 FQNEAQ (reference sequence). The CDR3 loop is CASSSSDRGSYEQYF. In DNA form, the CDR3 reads TGTGCCAGCAGCTCTTCTGACAGGGGCTCCTACGAGCAGTACTTC. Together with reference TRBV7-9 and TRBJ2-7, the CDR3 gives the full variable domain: DTGVSQNPRHKITKRGQNVTFRCDPISEHNRLYWYRQTLGQGPEFLTYFQNEAQLEKSRLLSDRFSAERPKGSFSTLEIQRTEQGDSAMYLCASSSSDRGSYEQYFGPGTRLTVT.

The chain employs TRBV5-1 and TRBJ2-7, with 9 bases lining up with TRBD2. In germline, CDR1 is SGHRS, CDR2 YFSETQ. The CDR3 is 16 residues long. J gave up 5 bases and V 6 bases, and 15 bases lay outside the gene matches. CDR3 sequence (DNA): TGCGCCAGCACAGAGGCTAGCGGGACTAGTTTCCACGAGCAGTACTTC. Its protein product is CASTEASGTSFHEQYF. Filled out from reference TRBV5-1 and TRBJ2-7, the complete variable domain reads KAGVTQTPRYLIKTRGQQVTLSCSPISGHRSVSWYQQTPGQGLQFLFEYFSETQRNKGNFPGRFSGRQFSNSRSEMNVSTLELGDSALYLCASTEASGTSFHEQYFGPGTRLTVT.

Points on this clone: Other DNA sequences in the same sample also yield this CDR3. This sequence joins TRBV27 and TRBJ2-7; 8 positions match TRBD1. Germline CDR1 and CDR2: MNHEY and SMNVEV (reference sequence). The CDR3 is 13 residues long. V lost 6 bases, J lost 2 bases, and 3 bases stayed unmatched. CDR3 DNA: TGTGCCAGCAGCTGGGGACAGGCCTACGAGCAGTACTTC. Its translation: CASSWGQAYEQYF.

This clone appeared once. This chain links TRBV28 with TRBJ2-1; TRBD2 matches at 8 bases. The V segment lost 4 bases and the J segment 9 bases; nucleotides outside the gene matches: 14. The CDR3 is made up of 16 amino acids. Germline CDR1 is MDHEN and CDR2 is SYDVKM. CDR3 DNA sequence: TGTGCCAGCAGTTCCTCCCATAGCGGGGAAAACAGTGAGCAGTTCTTC. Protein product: CASSSSHSGENSEQFF.

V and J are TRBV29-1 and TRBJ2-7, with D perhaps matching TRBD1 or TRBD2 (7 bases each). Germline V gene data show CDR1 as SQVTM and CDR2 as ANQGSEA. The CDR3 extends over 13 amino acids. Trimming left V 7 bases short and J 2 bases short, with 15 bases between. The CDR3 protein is CSASGGQTYEQYF. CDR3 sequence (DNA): TGCAGCGCCTCGGGGGGACAGACCTACGAGCAGTACTTC.

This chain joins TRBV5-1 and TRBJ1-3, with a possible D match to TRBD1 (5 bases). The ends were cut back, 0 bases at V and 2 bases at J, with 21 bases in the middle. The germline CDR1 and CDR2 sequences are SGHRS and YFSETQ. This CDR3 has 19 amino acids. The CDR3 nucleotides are TGCGCCAGCAGCTTGGAGCAGGGAGGGCCCTCATTGCCTGGAAACACCATATATTTT. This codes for CASSLEQGGPSLPGNTIYF.

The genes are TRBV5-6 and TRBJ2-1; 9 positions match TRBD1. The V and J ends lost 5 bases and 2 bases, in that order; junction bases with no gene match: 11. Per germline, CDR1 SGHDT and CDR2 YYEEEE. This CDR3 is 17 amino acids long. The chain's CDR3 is CASSSTPGQGPYNEQFF. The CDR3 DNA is TGTGCCAGCAGTTCAACACCGGGACAGGGTCCCTACAATGAGCAGTTCTTC. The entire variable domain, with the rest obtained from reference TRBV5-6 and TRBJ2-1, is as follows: DAGVTQSPTHLIKTRGQQVTLRCSPKSGHDTVSWYQQALGQGPQFIFQYYEEEERQRGNFPDRFSGHQFPNYSSELNVNALLLGDSALYLCASSSTPGQGPYNEQFFGPGTRLTVL.

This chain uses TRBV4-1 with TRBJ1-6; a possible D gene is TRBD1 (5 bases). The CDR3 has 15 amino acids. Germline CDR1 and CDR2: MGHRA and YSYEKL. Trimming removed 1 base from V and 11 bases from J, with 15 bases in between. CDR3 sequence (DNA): TGCGCCAGCAGCCAAGTCGAGTCGGGGGAGGCACCCCTCCACTTT. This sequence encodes CASSQVESGEAPLHF.

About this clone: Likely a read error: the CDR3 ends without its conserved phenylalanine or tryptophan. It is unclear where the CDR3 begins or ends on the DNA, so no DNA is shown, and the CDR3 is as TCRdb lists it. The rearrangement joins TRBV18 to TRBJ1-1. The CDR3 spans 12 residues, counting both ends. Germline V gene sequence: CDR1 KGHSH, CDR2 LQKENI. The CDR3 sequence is CASSPSPQQHAL.

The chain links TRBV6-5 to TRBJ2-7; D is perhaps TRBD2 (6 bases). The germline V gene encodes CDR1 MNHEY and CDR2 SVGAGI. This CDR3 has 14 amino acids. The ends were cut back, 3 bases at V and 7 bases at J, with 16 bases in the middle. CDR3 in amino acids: CASSYERGGLEQYF. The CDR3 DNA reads TGTGCCAGCAGTTATGAAAGGGGAGGCTTGGAGCAGTACTTC.

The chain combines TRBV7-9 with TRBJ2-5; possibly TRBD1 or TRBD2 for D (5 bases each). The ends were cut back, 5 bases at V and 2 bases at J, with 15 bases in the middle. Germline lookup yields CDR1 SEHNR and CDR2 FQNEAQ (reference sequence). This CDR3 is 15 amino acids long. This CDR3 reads CASSVGPEVQETQYF. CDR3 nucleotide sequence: TGTGCCAGCAGCGTGGGACCTGAGGTTCAAGAGACCCAGTACTTC.

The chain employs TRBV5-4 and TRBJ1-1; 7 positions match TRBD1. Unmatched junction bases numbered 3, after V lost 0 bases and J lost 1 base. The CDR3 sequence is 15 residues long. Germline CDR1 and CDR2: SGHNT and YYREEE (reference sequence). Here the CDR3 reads CASSLATGRNTEAFF. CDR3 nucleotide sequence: TGTGCCAGCAGCTTGGCGACAGGGCGGAACACTGAAGCTTTCTTT.